This T cell receptor beta chain originates from a study of blood T cells in healthy people across ages. General observations from the study: Long-lived and aged donors differed, with more naive CD4+ cells and higher diversity in the long-lived.

A sample-barcoded 5' primer and a J-beta primer mix were used in a second PCR of roughly 6 to 12 cycles. CDR3-containing paired-end reads numbered at least 3 million in each sample. TCRdb re-analysed the 5' RACE reads in MiXCR, keeping a single row per CDR3 protein. The data show about 1.1 million distinct CDR3 sequences, more than 30% seen once. V lost 2 bases and J lost 1; bases outside the gene matches: 5. The CDR3 totals 15 residues. Germline-derived CDR1 and CDR2 are SGHDT and YYEEEE. Turning to this clonotype: What it binds is unknown.

Input material: blood. The TCR comes from a man younger than 35 in good health. The rearrangement joins TRBV5-6 to TRBJ2-5; TRBD1 aligns across 7 bases. CDR3 sequence: CASSFTYRGQETQYF. The CDR3 region has the DNA TGTGCCAGCAGCTTTACATACAGGGGCCAAGAGACCCAGTACTTC.